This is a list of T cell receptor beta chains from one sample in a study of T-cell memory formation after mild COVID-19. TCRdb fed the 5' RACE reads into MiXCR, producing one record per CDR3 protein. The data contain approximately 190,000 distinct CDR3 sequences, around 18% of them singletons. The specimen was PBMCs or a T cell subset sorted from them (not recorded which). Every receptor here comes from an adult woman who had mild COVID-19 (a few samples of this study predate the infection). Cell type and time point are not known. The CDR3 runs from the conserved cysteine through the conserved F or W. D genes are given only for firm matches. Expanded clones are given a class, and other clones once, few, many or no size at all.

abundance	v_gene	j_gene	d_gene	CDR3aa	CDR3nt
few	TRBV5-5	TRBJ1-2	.	CASSLFDGGGGYTF	TGTGCCAGCAGCTTGTTCGACGGCGGGGGGGGCTACACCTTC
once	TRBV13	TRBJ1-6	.	CASSLGRDKGNSPLHF	TGTGCCAGCAGCTTAGGACGGGACAAGGGGAATTCACCCCTCCACTTT
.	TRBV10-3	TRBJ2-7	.	CAISEGLGSYEQYF	TGTGCCATCAGTGAGGGCCTGGGAAGCTACGAGCAGTACTTC
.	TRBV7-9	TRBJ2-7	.	CASSSNSPHEQYF	TGTGCCAGCAGCTCGAACTCCCCCCACGAGCAGTACTTC
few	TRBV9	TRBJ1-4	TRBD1	CASSGGQGEGKLFF	TGTGCCAGCAGCGGGGGACAGGGGGAGGGAAAACTGTTTTTT
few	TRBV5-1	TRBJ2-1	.	CASSTGSSTGNEQFF	TGCGCCAGCAGCACGGGATCATCGACCGGCAATGAGCAGTTCTTC
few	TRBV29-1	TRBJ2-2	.	CSVVGRSSVAGELFF	TGCAGCGTTGTGGGGCGATCTAGCGTGGCCGGGGAGCTGTTTTTT
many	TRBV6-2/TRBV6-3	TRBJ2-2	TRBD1	CASRLTGVDTGELFF	TGTGCCAGCAGGTTGACAGGGGTGGACACCGGGGAGCTGTTTTTT
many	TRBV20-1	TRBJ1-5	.	CSATAGPQNQPQHF	TGCAGTGCCACGGCGGGGCCCCAGAATCAGCCCCAGCATTTT
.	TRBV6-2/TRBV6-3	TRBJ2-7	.	CASRDTVYEQYF	TGTGCCAGCAGGGACACGGTCTACGAGCAGTACTTC
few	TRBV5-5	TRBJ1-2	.	CASTLGGGGRYGYTF	TGTGCCAGCACCCTTGGGGGGGGAGGACGCTATGGCTACACCTTC
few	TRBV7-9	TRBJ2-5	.	CASSHTETQYF	TGTGCCAGCAGCCACACCGAGACCCAGTACTTC
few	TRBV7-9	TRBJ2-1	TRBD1	CASSRTGQGAEEQFF	TGTGCCAGCAGCCGAACGGGACAGGGGGCTGAGGAGCAGTTCTTC
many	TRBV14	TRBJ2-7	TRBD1	CASRQNRDSYEQYF	TGTGCCAGCCGCCAAAACCGGGACAGCTACGAGCAGTACTTC